The sequence of this T cell receptor (beta chain) was determined in a study of T cell responses to AZD1222 COVID-19 vaccine. Background on the study: Timing groups of about 4 and about 12 weeks for second doses were pooled.

Clones were sequenced by immunoSEQ multiplex PCR, and TCRdb holds only the in-frame ones, with some missing. Among some 120,000 clones listed, under 95% were seen once. Concerning this clone: Its antigen remains unknown.

V lost 2 bases and J 6 bases, leaving 21 bases between the germline ends. CDR1 is SGHRS, CDR2 YFSETQ, per germline. The CDR3 totals 18 residues. Study-wide findings and caveats: Seropositive at baseline were only 5 to 7 AZD1222 recipients.

V usage is TRBV5-1 and J usage is TRBJ1-6; D not resolved. The TCR sequence derives from an adult in good health. Sequencing used peripheral blood, obtained on day 0 of AZD1222 vaccination. This CDR3 is CASSLMRAASAGNSPLHF. DNA for the CDR3: TGCGCCAGCAGCTTAATGCGTGCGGCCAGTGCGGGTAATTCACCCCTCCACTTT.